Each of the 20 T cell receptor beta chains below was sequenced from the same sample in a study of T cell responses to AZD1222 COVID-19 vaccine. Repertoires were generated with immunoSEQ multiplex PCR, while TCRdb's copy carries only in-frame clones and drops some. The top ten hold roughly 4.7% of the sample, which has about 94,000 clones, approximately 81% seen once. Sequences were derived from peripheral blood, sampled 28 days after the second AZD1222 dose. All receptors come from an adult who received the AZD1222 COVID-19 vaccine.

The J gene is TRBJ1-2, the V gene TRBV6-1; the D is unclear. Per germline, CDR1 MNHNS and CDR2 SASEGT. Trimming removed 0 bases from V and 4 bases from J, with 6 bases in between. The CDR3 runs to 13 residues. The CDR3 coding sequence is TGTGCCAGCAGTGAAGCCAGACGCTATGGCTACACCTTC. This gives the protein CASSEARRYGYTF.

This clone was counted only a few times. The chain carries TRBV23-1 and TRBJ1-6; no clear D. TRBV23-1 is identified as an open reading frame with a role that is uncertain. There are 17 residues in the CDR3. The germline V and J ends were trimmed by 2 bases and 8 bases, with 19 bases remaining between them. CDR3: CASSQGFHTSYYSPLHF. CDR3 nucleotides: TGCGCCAGCAGTCAAGGTTTCCATACCTCTTATTATTCACCCCTCCACTTT.

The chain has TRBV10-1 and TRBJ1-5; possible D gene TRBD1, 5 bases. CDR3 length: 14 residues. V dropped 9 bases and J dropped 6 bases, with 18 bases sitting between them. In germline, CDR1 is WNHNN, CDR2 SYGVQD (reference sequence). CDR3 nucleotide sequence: TGCGCCAGACCGCTTCGACAGCGTAGTCAGCCCCAGCATTTT. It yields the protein CARPLRQRSQPQHF.

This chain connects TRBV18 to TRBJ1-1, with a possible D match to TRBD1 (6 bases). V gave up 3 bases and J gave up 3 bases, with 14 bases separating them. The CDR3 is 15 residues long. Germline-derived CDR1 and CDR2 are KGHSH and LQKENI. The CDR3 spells CASSPGQLSYTEAFF. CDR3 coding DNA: TGTGCCAGCTCACCCGGACAGCTCAGCTACACTGAAGCTTTCTTT.

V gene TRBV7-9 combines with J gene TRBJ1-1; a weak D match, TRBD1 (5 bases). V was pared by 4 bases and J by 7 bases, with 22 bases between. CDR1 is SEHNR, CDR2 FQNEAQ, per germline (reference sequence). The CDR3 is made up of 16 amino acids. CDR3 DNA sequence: TGTGCCAGCAGCTCACCCACTAATAACCGGGGCCATGAAGCTTTCTTT. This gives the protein CASSSPTNNRGHEAFF.

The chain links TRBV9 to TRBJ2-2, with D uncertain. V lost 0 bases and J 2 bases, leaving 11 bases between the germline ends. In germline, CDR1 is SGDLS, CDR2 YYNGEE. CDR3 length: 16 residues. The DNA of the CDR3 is TGTGCCAGCAGCGTAGGGGCGGACCCAAACACCGGGGAGCTGTTTTTT. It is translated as CASSVGADPNTGELFF.

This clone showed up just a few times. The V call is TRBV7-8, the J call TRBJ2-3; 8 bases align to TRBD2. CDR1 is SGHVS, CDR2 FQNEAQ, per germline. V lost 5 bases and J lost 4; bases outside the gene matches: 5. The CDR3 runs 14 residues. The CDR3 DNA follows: TGTGCCAGCAGCCAGGGGACTAGTGCAGATACGCAGTATTTT. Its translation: CASSQGTSADTQYF. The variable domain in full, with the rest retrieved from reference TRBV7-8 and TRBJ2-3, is GAGVSQSPRYKVAKRGQDVALRCDPISGHVSLFWYQQALGQGPEFLTYFQNEAQLDKSGLPSDRFFAERPEGSVSTLKIQRTQQEDSAVYLCASSQGTSADTQYFGPGTRLTVL.

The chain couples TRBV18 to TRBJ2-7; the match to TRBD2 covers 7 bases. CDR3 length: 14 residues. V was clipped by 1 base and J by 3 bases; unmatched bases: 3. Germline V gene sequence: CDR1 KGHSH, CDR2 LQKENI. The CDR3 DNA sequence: TGTGCCAGCTCACCACAAGCGGGGATCTACGAGCAGTACTTC. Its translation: CASSPQAGIYEQYF.

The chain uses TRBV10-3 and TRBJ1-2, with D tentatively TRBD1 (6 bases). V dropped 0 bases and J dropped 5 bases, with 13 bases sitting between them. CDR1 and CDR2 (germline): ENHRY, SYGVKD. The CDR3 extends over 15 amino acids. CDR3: CAISESRQDPYGYTF. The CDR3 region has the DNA TGTGCCATCAGTGAGTCCAGACAGGACCCATATGGCTACACCTTC.

The CDR3 nucleotides read TGTGCCAGCAGTTCCCCGACGTTGAGCTCCTACGAGCAGTACTTC. This encodes CASSSPTLSSYEQYF. The V and J genes are TRBV6-6 and TRBJ2-7, with D unclear. The CDR3 has 15 residues. Germline CDR1 reads MNHNY; CDR2 reads SVGAGI (reference sequence). Trimming took 4 bases from V and 0 from J, leaving 13 bases between them.

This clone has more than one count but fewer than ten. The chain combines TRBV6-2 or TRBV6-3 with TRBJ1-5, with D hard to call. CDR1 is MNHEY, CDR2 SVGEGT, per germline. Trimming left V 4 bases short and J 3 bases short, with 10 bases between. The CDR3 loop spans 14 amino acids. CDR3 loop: CASSSDGINQPQHF. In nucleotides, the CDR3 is TGTGCCAGCAGTTCCGACGGGATCAATCAGCCCCAGCATTTT.

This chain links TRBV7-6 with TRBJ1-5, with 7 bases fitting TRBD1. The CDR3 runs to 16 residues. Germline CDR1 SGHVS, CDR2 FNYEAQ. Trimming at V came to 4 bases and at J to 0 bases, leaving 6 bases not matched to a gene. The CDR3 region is CASSSRDRYSNQPQHF. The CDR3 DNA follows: TGTGCCAGCAGCTCGCGGGACAGATATAGCAATCAGCCCCAGCATTTT. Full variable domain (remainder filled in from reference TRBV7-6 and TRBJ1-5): GAGVSQSPRYKVTKRGQDVALRCDPISGHVSLYWYRQALGQGPEFLTYFNYEAQQDKSGLPNDRFSAERPEGSISTLTIQRTEQRDSAMYRCASSSRDRYSNQPQHFGDGTRLSIL.

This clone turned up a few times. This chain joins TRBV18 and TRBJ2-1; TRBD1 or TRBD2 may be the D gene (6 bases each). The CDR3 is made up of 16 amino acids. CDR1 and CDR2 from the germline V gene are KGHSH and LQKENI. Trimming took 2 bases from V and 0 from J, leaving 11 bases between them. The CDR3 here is CASSPGGGSSYNEQFF. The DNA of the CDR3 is TGTGCCAGCTCACCAGGAGGGGGTAGCTCCTACAATGAGCAGTTCTTC.

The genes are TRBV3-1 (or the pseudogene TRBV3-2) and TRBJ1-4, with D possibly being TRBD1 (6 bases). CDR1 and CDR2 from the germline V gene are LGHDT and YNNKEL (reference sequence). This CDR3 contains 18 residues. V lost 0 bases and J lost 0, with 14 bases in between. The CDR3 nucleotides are TGTGCCAGCAGCCAAGACAGGGGCACTGCTGCAACTAATGAAAAACTGTTTTTT. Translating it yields CASSQDRGTAATNEKLFF.

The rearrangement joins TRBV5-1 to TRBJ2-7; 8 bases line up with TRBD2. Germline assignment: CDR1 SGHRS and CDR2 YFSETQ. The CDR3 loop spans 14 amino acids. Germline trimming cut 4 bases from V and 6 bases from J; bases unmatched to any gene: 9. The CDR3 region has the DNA TGCGCCAGCAGCGGGGGACTAGTTTTTTCCGAGCAGTACTTC. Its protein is CASSGGLVFSEQYF.

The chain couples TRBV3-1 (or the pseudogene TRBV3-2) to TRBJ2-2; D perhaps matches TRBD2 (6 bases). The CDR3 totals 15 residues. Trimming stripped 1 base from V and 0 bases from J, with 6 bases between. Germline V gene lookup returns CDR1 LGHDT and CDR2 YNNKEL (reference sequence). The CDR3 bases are TGTGCCAGCAGCCAAGGACTAGCGAACACCGGGGAGCTGTTTTTT. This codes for CASSQGLANTGELFF.

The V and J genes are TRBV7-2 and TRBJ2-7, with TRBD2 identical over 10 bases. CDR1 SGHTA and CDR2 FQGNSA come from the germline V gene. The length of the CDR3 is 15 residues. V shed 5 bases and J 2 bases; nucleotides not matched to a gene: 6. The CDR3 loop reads CASSKYSGGTYEQYF. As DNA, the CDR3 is TGTGCCAGCAGCAAGTATAGCGGGGGGACCTACGAGCAGTACTTC.

CDR3 in DNA: TGTGCCAGCAGGGGACTAGCGGGAGCCGCGGGGGATGGGCAGTTCTTC. Protein sequence: CASRGLAGAAGDGQFF. The chain combines TRBV28 with TRBJ2-1; the match to TRBD2 covers 14 bases. CDR3 size: 16 residues. V gave up 6 bases and J gave up 12 bases; unmatched junction bases: 13. Germline assignment: CDR1 MDHEN and CDR2 SYDVKM.

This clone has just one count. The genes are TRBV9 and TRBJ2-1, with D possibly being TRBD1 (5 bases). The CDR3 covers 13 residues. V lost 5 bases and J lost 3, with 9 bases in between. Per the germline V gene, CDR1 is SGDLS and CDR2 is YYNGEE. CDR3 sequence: CASRAGNYNEQFF. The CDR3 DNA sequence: TGTGCCAGCAGAGCAGGGAACTACAATGAGCAGTTCTTC.

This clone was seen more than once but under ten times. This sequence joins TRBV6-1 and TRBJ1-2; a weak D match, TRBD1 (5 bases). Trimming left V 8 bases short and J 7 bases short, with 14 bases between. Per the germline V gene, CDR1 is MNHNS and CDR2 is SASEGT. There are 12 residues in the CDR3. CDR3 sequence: CASSGGYGGYTF. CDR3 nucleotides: TGTGCCAGCTCCGGGGGTTACGGTGGCTACACCTTC.